A single sample gave rise to the 14 T cell receptor beta chains below, sequenced in a study of blood T cell repertoires in COVID-19. Repertoires were generated with immunoSEQ multiplex PCR, while TCRdb's copy carries only in-frame clones and drops some. The sample has some 150,000 clones; 75% to 90% are singletons. Sequenced material: peripheral blood. These TCRs come from a man aged 55 to 70 with acute or convalescent COVID-19.

V is TRBV6-6 and J is TRBJ2-6; maybe TRBD1 (6 bases). Trimming cost V 4 bases and J 0 bases, with 10 bases left between them. The CDR3 has 16 amino acids. The V gene's germline CDR1 is MNHNY and CDR2 SVGAGI (reference sequence). The DNA for the CDR3 is TGTGCCAGCAGTTTCCGGACAGTCTCTGGGGCCAACGTCCTGACTTTC. Its protein is CASSFRTVSGANVLTF.

As concerns this clone: Other nucleotide sequences in the sample specify the same CDR3. The chain carries TRBV4-2 and TRBJ1-5; the D gene is possibly TRBD1 (5 bases). Germline V gene sequence: CDR1 LGHNA, CDR2 YNFKEQ. Trimming stripped 0 bases from V and 2 bases from J, with 11 bases between. CDR3 size: 16 residues. The CDR3 spells CASSQDPQGGNQPQHF. For the CDR3, the DNA is TGTGCCAGCAGCCAAGATCCCCAGGGTGGCAATCAGCCCCAGCATTTT.

Notes on this clone: Distinct nucleotide sequences in the sample also encode this CDR3. The CDR3 sequence: CASSLGQGNSPLHF. CDR3 sequence (DNA): TGTGCCAGCAGCTTGGGACAGGGGAATTCACCCCTCCACTTT. The J gene is TRBJ1-6, the V gene TRBV5-6; 8 bases are shared with TRBD1. The V gene end was trimmed by 0 bases and the J gene end by 7 bases; junction bases not matched to a gene: 0. The CDR3 runs to 14 residues. Germline lookup yields CDR1 SGHDT and CDR2 YYEEEE. The full variable domain, its missing parts supplied by reference TRBV5-6 and TRBJ1-6, is DAGVTQSPTHLIKTRGQQVTLRCSPKSGHDTVSWYQQALGQGPQFIFQYYEEEERQRGNFPDRFSGHQFPNYSSELNVNALLLGDSALYLCASSLGQGNSPLHFGNGTRLTVT.

J is TRBJ2-7 and V is TRBV2; 8 bases are a match to TRBD2. Germline values: CDR1 SNHLY, CDR2 FYNNEI. The CDR3 spans 13 residues. Trimming cost V 8 bases and J 5 bases; bases outside gene matches: 8. The CDR3 reads CASYPGGGHEQYF. The DNA of the CDR3 is TGTGCCAGCTACCCGGGAGGGGGGCACGAGCAGTACTTC.

The chain uses TRBV6-5 and TRBJ2-7; possibly TRBD2 for D (6 bases). Germline CDR1 MNHEY, CDR2 SVGAGI. V dropped 6 bases and J dropped 2 bases, with 14 bases sitting between them. The CDR3 totals 14 residues. The CDR3 protein is CASRAGPGTYEQYF. Here the CDR3 DNA reads TGTGCCAGCAGAGCGGGTCCCGGGACCTACGAGCAGTACTTC.

This rearrangement joins TRBV5-6 to TRBJ2-3; no firm D call. This CDR3 is built from 13 residues. Germline V gene lookup returns CDR1 SGHDT and CDR2 YYEEEE. Trimming pared 2 bases from V and 2 bases from J, leaving 6 bases between. This chain's CDR3 is CASSFVATDTQYF. The CDR3, as DNA: TGTGCCAGCAGCTTCGTAGCCACAGATACGCAGTATTTT.

This clone was seen more than once but under ten times. The chain recombines TRBV6-1 with TRBJ1-1; D gene uncertain. The CDR3 covers 15 residues. The germline V gene has CDR1 MNHNS and CDR2 SASEGT. V lost 2 bases, J lost 2 bases, and 12 bases lay in between. CDR3 bases: TGTGCCAGCAGTGAACACCTTTACTTAAACACTGAAGCTTTCTTT. It yields the protein CASSEHLYLNTEAFF.

The V gene is TRBV4-1, the J gene TRBJ1-1; 8 bases agree with TRBD1. This CDR3 is 13 amino acids long. J was trimmed by 4 bases and V by 4 bases; bases with no gene match: 2. CDR1 and CDR2 (germline): MGHRA, YSYEKL. CDR3 residues: CASSRTGSTEAFF. CDR3 nucleotides: TGCGCCAGCAGCCGGACAGGGAGCACTGAAGCTTTCTTT.

This chain links TRBV11-2 with TRBJ2-3; TRBD2 aligns across 10 bases. Trimming at V came to 0 bases and at J to 3 bases, leaving 9 bases not matched to a gene. Germline V gene sequence: CDR1 SGHAT, CDR2 FQNNGV. This CDR3 is built from 18 residues. The CDR3 coding sequence is TGTGCCAGCAGCTTAGAGCCCCCTAGCGGGAGTGGAACAGATACGCAGTATTTT. This sequence encodes CASSLEPPSGSGTDTQYF.

The CDR3 sequence: CASSLGTSGPYEQYF. CDR3 DNA: TGTGCCAGCAGCTTAGGGACTAGCGGTCCCTACGAGCAGTACTTC. The chain employs TRBV7-3 and TRBJ2-7; TRBD2 matches at 11 bases. The CDR3 runs 15 residues. The junction had 2 bases not matched to a gene; V was cut back by 2 bases and J by 2 bases. In germline, CDR1 is SGHTA, CDR2 FQGTGA. Drawing the rest from reference TRBV7-3 and TRBJ2-7, the complete variable domain is GAGVSQTPSNKVTEKGKYVELRCDPISGHTALYWYRQSLGQGPEFLIYFQGTGAADDSGLPNDRFFAVRPEGSVSTLKIQRTERGDSAVYLCASSLGTSGPYEQYFGPGTRLTVT.

This clone was seen many times. This CDR3 is CASSIPGGSTEAFF. As DNA, the CDR3 is TGTGCCAGTAGTATCCCAGGGGGAAGCACTGAAGCTTTCTTT. The V gene is TRBV19, the J gene TRBJ1-1, with TRBD1 matching 7 bases. This CDR3 contains 14 residues. With 3 bases clipped from V and 4 bases from J, the junction kept 5 bases outside the gene matches. CDR1 is LNHDA, CDR2 SQIVND, per germline (reference sequence).

Notes on this clone: The same CDR3 can be traced to other DNA sequences in this sample. The chain combines TRBV4-3 with TRBJ1-5; no clear D gene. This CDR3 spans 14 amino acids. Germline-derived CDR1 and CDR2 are LGHNA and YSLEER. V was clipped by 0 bases and J by 7 bases, with 10 bases between them. CDR3 DNA sequence: TGCGCCAGCAGCCAAGATCGCGGGAACCAGCCCCAGCATTTT. This translates into CASSQDRGNQPQHF.

The J gene is TRBJ2-5, the V gene TRBV7-2; tentatively, D is TRBD1 (6 bases). This CDR3 is built from 13 residues. Trimming pared 5 bases from V and 7 bases from J, leaving 14 bases between. Germline CDR1 reads SGHTA; CDR2 reads FQGNSA. The CDR3 loop reads CASSPGEGGTQYF. The CDR3 DNA reads TGTGCCAGCAGCCCAGGGGAAGGGGGGACCCAGTACTTC.

This rearrangement joins TRBV30 to TRBJ2-2, with 7 bases aligning to TRBD1. V shed 3 bases and J 2 bases; nucleotides not matched to a gene: 9. The length of the CDR3 is 16 residues. Looked up from germline, CDR1 is GTSNPN and CDR2 is SVGIG (reference sequence). The CDR3: CAWRRRGTVNTGELFF. The CDR3 DNA reads as TGTGCCTGGAGACGTAGGGGGACAGTTAACACCGGGGAGCTGTTTTTT.